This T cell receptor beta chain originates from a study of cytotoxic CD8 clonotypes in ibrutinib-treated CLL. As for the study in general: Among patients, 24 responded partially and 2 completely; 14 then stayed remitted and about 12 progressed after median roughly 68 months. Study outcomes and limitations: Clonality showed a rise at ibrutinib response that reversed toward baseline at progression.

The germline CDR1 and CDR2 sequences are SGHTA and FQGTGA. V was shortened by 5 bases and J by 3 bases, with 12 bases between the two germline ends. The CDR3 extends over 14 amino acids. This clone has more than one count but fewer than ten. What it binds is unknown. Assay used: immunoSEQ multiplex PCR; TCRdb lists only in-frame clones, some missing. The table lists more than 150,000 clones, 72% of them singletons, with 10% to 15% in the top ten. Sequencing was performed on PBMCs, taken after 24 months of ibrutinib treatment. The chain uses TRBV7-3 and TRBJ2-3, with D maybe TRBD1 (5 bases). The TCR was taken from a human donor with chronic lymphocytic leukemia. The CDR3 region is CASSPGYRTDTQYF. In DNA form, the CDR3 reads TGTGCCAGCAGCCCCGGTTACAGGACAGATACGCAGTATTTT.